One sample yielded the 8 T cell receptor beta chains listed below, sequenced in a study of cytomegalovirus exposure and HLA in healthy donors. The PCR had 60 Vbeta and 13 Jbeta primers. Using immunoSEQ multiplex PCR, the repertoire was profiled, and TCRdb retains in-frame clones only, with some absent. The sample carries roughly 160,000 clones, 60% to 80% recorded once. Sequenced material: PBMCs. The receptor set was obtained from a woman in her thirties or forties in good health and CMV-seropositive.

The genes are TRBV7-2 and TRBJ2-1, with a tentative D call TRBD2 (7 bases). Germline V gene sequence: CDR1 SGHTA, CDR2 FQGNSA. This CDR3 is built from 15 residues. Trimming removed 8 bases from V and 7 bases from J, with 21 bases in between. In nucleotides, the CDR3 is TGTGCCAGCGGGGTTAACAGGGAGGGACGGAATGAGCAGTTCTTC. Its translation: CASGVNREGRNEQFF.

V is TRBV28 and J is TRBJ1-1; possibly TRBD1 for D (5 bases). The CDR3 contains 13 residues. Germline V gene sequence: CDR1 MDHEN, CDR2 SYDVKM. V lost 6 bases, J lost 1 base, and 9 bases lay in between. The CDR3 DNA sequence: TGTGCCAGCAGGGACACTCGGAACACTGAAGCTTTCTTT. The encoded protein is CASRDTRNTEAFF.

In the case of this clone: No DNA is shown, since the ends of the CDR3 on it are uncertain; the CDR3 is the one TCRdb lists. This sequence joins TRBV9 and TRBJ2-1; the table's D call, TRBD2, was not checked against the DNA. The CDR3 length is 13 residues, termini included. The germline gives CDR1 SGDLS, CDR2 YYNGEE. The CDR3: CASSVGSGSNPFF.

The chain is built from TRBV11-2 and TRBJ2-1; D uncertain. Germline lookup yields CDR1 SGHAT and CDR2 FQNNGV. This CDR3 comprises 13 residues. V was cut by 0 bases and J by 10 bases, with 10 bases left in between. The CDR3 nucleotides read TGTGCCAGCAGCTTAGAAGAACTGCTGGAGCAGTTCTTC. Translated, it gives CASSLEELLEQFF.

The chain uses TRBV5-1 and TRBJ2-1; unclear D gene. The V end was cut by 4 bases, the J end by 8 bases, with 10 bases between. The CDR3 covers 12 residues. Germline V gene sequence: CDR1 SGHRS, CDR2 YFSETQ. Here the CDR3 reads CASSERFDEQFF. The CDR3 DNA sequence: TGCGCCAGCAGCGAGAGGTTCGATGAGCAGTTCTTC.

This clone appeared a single time. The chain employs TRBV7-2 and TRBJ2-1; no definite D call. The V gene lost 2 bases and the J gene lost 9 bases, with 8 bases spanning the gap. The germline V gene has CDR1 SGHTA and CDR2 FQGNSA. The CDR3 loop spans 12 amino acids. The DNA for the CDR3 is TGTGCCAGCAGCTTAAGTCTAAGTGAGCAGTTCTTC. Encoded protein: CASSLSLSEQFF. Looking up the rest from reference TRBV7-2 and TRBJ2-1 gives the full variable domain: GAGVSQSPSNKVTEKGKDVELRCDPISGHTALYWYRQSLGQGLEFLIYFQGNSAPDKSGLPSDRFSAERTGGSVSTLTIQRTQQEDSAVYLCASSLSLSEQFFGPGTRLTVL.

A few counts support this clone. The gene calls are TRBV2 and TRBJ2-4, with 8 nucleotides matching TRBD1. J gave up 6 bases and V 6 bases, and 10 bases lay outside the gene matches. The germline V gene has CDR1 SNHLY and CDR2 FYNNEI. The CDR3 totals 15 residues. The CDR3 DNA reads as TGTGCCAGCAGATTTTGGACAGGGACGGTAAACATTCAGTACTTC. The encoded protein is CASRFWTGTVNIQYF.

The V and J genes are TRBV5-1 and TRBJ2-4, with 8 bases that match TRBD1. With 2 bases clipped from V and 6 bases from J, the junction kept 10 bases outside the gene matches. This CDR3 is 16 amino acids long. Germline CDR1 is SGHRS and CDR2 is YFSETQ. The CDR3 nucleotides are TGCGCCAGCAGCTTAAACCATGTTACAGGGGGAAACATTCAGTACTTC. It codes for CASSLNHVTGGNIQYF.